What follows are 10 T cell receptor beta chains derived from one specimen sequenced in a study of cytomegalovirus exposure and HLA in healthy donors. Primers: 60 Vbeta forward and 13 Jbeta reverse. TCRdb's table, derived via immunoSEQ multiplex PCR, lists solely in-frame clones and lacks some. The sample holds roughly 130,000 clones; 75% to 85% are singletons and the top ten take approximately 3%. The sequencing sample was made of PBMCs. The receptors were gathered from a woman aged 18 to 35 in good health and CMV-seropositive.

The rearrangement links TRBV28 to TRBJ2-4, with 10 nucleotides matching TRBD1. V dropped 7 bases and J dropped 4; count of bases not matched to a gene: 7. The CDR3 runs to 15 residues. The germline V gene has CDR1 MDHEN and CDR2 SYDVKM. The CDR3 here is CASKIPGQGKNIQYF. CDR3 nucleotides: TGTGCCAGCAAAATCCCGGGACAGGGGAAAAACATTCAGTACTTC.

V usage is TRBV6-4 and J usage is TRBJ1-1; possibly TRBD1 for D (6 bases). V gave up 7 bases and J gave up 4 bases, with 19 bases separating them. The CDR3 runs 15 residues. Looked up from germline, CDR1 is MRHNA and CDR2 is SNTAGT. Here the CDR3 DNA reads TGTGCCAGCAATACCTATGCGGGGGCAACCACTGAAGCTTTCTTT. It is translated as CASNTYAGATTEAFF.

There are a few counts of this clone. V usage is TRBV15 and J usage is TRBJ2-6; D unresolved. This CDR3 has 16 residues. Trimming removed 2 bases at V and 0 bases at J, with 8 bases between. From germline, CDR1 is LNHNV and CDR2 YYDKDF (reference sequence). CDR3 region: CATSRNPGSGANVLTF. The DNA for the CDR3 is TGTGCCACCAGCAGAAACCCGGGCTCTGGGGCCAACGTCCTGACTTTC. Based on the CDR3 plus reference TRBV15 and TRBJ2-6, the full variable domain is DAMVIQNPRYQVTQFGKPVTLSCSQTLNHNVMYWYQQKSSQAPKLLFHYYDKDFNNEADTPDNFQSRRPNTSFCFLDIRSPGLGDTAMYLCATSRNPGSGANVLTFGAGSRLTVL.

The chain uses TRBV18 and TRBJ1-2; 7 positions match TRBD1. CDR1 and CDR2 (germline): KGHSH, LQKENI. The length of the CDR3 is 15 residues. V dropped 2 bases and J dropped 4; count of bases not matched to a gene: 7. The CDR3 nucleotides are TGTGCCAGCTCACCAGGGCAGGGGGTACCCTATGGCTACACCTTC. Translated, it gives CASSPGQGVPYGYTF. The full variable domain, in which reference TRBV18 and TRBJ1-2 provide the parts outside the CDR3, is NAGVMQNPRHLVRRRGQEARLRCSPMKGHSHVYWYRQLPEEGLKFMVYLQKENIIDESGMPKERFSAEFPKEGPSILRIQQVVRGDSAAYFCASSPGQGVPYGYTFGSGTRLTVV.

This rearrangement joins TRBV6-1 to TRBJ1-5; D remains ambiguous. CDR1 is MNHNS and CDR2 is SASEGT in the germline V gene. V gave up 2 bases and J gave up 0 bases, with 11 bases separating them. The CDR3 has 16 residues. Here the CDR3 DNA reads TGTGCCAGCAGTGAAACCCCGGGGTATAGCAATCAGCCCCAGCATTTT. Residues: CASSETPGYSNQPQHF.

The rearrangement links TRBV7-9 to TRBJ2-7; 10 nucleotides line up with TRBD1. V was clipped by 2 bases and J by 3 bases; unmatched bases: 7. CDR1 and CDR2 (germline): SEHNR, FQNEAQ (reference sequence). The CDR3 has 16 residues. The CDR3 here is CASSLSGQGESYEQYF. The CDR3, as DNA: TGTGCCAGCAGCTTAAGCGGACAGGGGGAAAGCTACGAGCAGTACTTC.

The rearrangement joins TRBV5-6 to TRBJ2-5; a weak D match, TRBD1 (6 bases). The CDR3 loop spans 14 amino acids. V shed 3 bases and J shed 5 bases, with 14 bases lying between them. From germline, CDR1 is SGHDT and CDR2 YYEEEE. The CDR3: CASSSTGQGETQYF. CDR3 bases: TGTGCCAGCAGCTCGACAGGTCAGGGGGAGACCCAGTACTTC.

The CDR3 region is CASRRHGTGELFF. CDR3 coding DNA: TGTGCCAGCAGGAGGCACGGCACCGGGGAGCTGTTTTTT. This chain joins TRBV6-1 and TRBJ2-2; D is unclear. Between the trimmed V and J ends, which lost 6 bases and 4 bases, there was a span of 9 bases. Germline CDR1 reads MNHNS; CDR2 reads SASEGT. This CDR3 contains 13 residues.

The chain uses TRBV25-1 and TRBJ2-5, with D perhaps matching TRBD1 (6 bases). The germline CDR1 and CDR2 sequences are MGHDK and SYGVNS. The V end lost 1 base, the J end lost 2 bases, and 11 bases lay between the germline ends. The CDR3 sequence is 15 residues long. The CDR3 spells CASSESTGWQETQYF. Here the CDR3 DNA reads TGTGCCAGCAGTGAATCCACAGGGTGGCAAGAGACCCAGTACTTC.

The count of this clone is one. The CDR3 region is CASRTRLGYEQYF. In DNA, the CDR3 is TGTGCCAGCAGAACGCGCCTCGGGTACGAGCAGTACTTC. The chain has TRBV5-4 and TRBJ2-5; D ambiguous. The assigned J gene may be wrong: the sequence end matches TRBJ2-7 better. This CDR3 has 13 amino acids. Germline V CDR1 and CDR2: SGHNT, YYREEE (reference sequence).